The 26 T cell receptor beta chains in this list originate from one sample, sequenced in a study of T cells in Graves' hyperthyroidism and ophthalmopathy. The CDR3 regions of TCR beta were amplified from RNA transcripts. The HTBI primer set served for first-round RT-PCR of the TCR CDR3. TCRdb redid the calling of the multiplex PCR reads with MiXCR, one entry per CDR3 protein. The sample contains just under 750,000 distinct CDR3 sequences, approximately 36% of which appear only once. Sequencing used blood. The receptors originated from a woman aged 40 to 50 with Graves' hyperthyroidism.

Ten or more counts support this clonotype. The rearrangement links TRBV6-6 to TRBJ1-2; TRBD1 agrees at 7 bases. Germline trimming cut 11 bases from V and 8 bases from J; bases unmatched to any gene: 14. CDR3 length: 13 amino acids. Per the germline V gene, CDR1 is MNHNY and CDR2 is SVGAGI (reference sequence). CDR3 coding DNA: TGTGCCTCCACCTTGGGACAGTCAGCAGGCTACACCTTC. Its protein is CASTLGQSAGYTF.

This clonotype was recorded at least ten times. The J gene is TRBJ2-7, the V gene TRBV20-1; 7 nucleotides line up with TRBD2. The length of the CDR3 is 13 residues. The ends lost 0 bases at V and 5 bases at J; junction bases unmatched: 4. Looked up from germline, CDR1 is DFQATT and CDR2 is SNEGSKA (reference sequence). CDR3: CSARDRLAHEQYF. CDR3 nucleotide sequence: TGCAGTGCTAGAGATCGACTAGCCCACGAGCAGTACTTC.

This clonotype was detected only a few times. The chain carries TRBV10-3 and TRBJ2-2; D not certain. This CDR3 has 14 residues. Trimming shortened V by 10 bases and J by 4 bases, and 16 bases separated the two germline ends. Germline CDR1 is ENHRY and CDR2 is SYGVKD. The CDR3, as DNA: TGTGCCACCATGACTGAAACGGGCACCGGGGAGCTGTTTTTT. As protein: CATMTETGTGELFF.

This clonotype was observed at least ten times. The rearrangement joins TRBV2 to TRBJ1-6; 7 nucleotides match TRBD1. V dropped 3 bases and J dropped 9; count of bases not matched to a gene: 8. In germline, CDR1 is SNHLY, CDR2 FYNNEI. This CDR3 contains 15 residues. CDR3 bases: TGTGCCAGCAGTGACCCCGGGACAGCGGCTTCACCCCTCCACTTT. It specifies CASSDPGTAASPLHF.

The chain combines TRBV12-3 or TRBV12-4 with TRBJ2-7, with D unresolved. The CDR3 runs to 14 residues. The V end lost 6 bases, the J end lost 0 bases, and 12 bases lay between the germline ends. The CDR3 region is CASSPAEISYEQYF. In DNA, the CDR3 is TGTGCCAGCAGCCCGGCGGAGATCTCCTACGAGCAGTACTTC.

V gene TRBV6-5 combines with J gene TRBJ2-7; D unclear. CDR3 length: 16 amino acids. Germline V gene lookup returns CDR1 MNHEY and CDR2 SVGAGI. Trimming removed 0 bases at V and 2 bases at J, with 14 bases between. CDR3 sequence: CASSYSTVDGAYEQYF. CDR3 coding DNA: TGTGCCAGCAGTTACTCAACCGTTGACGGAGCCTACGAGCAGTACTTC.

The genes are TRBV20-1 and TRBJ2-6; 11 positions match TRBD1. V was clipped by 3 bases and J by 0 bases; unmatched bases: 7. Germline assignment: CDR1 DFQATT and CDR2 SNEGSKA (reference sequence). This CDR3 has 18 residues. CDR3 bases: TGCAGTGCTAGGGTTCCCGGGACAGGGGGCTCTGGGGCCAACGTCCTGACTTTC. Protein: CSARVPGTGGSGANVLTF.

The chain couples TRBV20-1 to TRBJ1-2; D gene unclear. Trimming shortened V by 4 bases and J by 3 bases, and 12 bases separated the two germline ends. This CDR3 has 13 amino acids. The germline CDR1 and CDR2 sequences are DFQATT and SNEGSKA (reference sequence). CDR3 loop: CSAIILTDYGYTF. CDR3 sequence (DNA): TGCAGTGCTATCATTCTAACGGACTATGGCTACACCTTC.

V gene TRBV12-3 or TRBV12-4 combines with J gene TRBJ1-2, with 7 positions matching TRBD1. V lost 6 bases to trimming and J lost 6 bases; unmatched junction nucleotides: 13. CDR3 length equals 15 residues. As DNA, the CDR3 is TGTGCCAGCAGCTCTTTCATCGACAGGGCGGATGGCTACACCTTC. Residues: CASSSFIDRADGYTF.

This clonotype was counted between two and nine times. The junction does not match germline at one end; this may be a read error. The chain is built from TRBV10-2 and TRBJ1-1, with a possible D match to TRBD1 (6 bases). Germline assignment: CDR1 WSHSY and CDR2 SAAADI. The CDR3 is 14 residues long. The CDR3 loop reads CASSPGQSITEAFF. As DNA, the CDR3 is TGTGCCAGCTCACCCGGACAGAGTATCACTGAAGCTTTCTTT.

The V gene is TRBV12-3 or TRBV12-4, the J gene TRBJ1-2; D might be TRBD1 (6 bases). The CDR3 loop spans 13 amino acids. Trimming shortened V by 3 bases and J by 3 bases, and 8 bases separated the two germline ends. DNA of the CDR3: TGTGCCAGCAGTTTGCAGGGGTACTATGGCTACACCTTC. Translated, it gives CASSLQGYYGYTF.

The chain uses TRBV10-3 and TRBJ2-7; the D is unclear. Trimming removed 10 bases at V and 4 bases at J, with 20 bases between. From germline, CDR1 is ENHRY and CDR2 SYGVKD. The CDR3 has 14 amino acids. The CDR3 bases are TGTGCCAGCGTGGTGAAACAGCCACTATACGAGCAGTACTTC. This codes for CASVVKQPLYEQYF.

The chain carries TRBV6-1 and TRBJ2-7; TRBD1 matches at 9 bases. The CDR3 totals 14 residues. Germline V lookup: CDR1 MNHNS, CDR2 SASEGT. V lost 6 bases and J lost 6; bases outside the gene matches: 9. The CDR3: CASSPIDRGIEQYF. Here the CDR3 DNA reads TGTGCCAGCAGCCCAATCGACAGGGGGATCGAGCAGTACTTC.

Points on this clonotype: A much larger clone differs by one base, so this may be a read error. This CDR3 reads CASSYDRVNSPLHF. As DNA, the CDR3 is TGTGCCAGCAGTTACGACAGGGTGAATTCACCCCTCCACTTT. The chain is built from TRBV6-2 or TRBV6-3 and TRBJ1-6; 7 bases are a match to TRBD1. Germline CDR1 and CDR2: MNHEY and SVGEGT. This CDR3 comprises 14 residues. With V trimmed by 2 bases and J by 7 bases, 2 bases remained unmatched.

The CDR3 sequence is CASSPRFAGANVLTF. The CDR3 DNA sequence: TGTGCCAGCAGTCCCAGATTTGCTGGGGCCAACGTCCTGACTTTC. The rearrangement joins TRBV2 to TRBJ2-6; D is undetermined. V was pared by 5 bases and J by 2 bases, with 10 bases between. The CDR3 is 15 amino acids. Germline values: CDR1 SNHLY, CDR2 FYNNEI.

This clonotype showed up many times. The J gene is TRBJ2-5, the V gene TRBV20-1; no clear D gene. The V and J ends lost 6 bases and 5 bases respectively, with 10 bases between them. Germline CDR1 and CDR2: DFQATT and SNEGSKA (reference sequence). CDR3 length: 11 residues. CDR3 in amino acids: CSAPIRETQYF. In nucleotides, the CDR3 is TGCAGTGCCCCTATCCGGGAGACCCAGTACTTC.

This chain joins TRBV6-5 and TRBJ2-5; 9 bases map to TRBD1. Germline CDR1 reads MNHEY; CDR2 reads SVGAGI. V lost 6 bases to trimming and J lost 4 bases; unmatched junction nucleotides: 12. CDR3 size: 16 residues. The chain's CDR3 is CASRRNPGTGSETQYF. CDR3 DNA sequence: TGTGCCAGCAGGAGAAACCCCGGGACAGGGTCAGAGACCCAGTACTTC.

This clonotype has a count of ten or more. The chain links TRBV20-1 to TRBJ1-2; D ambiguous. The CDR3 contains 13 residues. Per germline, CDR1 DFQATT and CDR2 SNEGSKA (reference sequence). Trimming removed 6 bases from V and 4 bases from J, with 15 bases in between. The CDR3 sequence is CSAREGPLYGYTF. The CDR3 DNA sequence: TGCAGTGCCCGGGAGGGCCCTCTCTATGGCTACACCTTC.

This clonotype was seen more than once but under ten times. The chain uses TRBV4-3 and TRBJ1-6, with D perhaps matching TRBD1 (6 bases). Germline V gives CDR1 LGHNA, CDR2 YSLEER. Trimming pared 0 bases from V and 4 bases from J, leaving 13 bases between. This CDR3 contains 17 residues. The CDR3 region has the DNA TGCGCCAGCAGCCAAGACTGGACAGACTCTTATAATTCACCCCTCCACTTT. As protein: CASSQDWTDSYNSPLHF.

The CDR3 sequence: CASSPTEPPLHF. CDR3 sequence (DNA): TGTGCCAGCTCACCAACGGAACCACCCCTCCACTTT. The chain recombines TRBV18 with TRBJ1-6, with no clear D. This CDR3 region has 12 residues. Germline assignment: CDR1 KGHSH and CDR2 LQKENI. The ends were cut back, 2 bases at V and 11 bases at J, with 7 bases in the middle. Full variable domain (remainder filled in from reference TRBV18 and TRBJ1-6): NAGVMQNPRHLVRRRGQEARLRCSPMKGHSHVYWYRQLPEEGLKFMVYLQKENIIDESGMPKERFSAEFPKEGPSILRIQQVVRGDSAAYFCASSPTEPPLHFGNGTRLTVT.

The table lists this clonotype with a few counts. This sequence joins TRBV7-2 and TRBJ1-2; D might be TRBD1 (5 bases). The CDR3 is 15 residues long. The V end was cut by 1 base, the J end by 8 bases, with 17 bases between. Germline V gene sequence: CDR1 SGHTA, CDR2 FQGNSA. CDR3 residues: CASSLEIGREGGYTF. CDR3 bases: TGTGCCAGCAGCTTAGAAATAGGCAGGGAGGGCGGCTACACCTTC.

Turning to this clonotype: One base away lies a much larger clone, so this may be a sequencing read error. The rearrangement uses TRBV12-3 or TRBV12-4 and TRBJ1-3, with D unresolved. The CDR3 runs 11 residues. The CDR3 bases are TGTGCCAGCAACCGTGGCGACACCACATATTTT. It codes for CASNRGDTTYF.

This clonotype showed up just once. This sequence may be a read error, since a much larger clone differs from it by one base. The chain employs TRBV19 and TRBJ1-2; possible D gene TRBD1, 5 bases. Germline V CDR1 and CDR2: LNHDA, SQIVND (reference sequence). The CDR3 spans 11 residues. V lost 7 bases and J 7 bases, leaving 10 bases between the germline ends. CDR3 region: CASMEGSGYTF. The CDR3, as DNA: TGTGCCAGTATGGAGGGGAGTGGCTACACCTTC.

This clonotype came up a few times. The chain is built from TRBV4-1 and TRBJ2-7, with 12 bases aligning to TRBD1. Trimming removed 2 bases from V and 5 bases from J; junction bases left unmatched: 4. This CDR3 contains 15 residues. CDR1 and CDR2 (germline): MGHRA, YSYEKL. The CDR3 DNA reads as TGCGCCAGCAGCCAACCGGGACAGGGGGCCCACGAGCAGTACTTC. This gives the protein CASSQPGQGAHEQYF.

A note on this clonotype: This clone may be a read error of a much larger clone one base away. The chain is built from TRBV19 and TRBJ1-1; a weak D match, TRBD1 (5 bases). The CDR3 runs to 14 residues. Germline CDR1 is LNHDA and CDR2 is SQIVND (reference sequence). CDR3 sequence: CASTLGGVNTGAFF. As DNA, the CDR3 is TGTGCCAGTACCCTCGGGGGGGTGAACACTGGAGCTTTCTTT.

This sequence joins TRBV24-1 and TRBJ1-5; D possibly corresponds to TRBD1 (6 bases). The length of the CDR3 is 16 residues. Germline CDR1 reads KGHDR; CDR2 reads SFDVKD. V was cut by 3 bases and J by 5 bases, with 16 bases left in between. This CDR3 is CATSDGDKGTDQPQHF. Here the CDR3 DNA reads TGTGCCACCAGTGATGGGGACAAGGGAACCGATCAGCCCCAGCATTTT.